This T cell receptor (beta chain) was sequenced in a study of blood T cell repertoires in COVID-19. In regard to this clone: This sample also contains other DNA sequences that code for the same CDR3.

The repertoire was sequenced with immunoSEQ multiplex PCR; TCRdb's copy has only in-frame clones and lacks some. The table includes 90,000 to 130,000 clones, about 88% detected once. V dropped 3 bases and J dropped 1; count of bases not matched to a gene: 20. Germline CDR1 reads MDHEN; CDR2 reads SYDVKM. The CDR3 length is 22 residues. The sequenced sample consisted of peripheral blood. The rearrangement uses TRBV28 and TRBJ2-4; 11 bases agree with TRBD1. The receptor comes from a middle-aged man with acute or convalescent COVID-19. The CDR3 DNA reads as TGTGCCAGCAGTTTCTTATACGGGCCGGGACAGGGGGGGAATGGGGCCAAAAACATTCAGTACTTC. Translating it yields CASSFLYGPGQGGNGAKNIQYF. Variable domain in full (rest from reference TRBV28 and TRBJ2-4): DVKVTQSSRYLVKRTGEKVFLECVQDMDHENMFWYRQDPGLGLRLIYFSYDVKMKEKGDIPEGYSVSREKKERFSLILESASTNQTSMYLCASSFLYGPGQGGNGAKNIQYFGAGTRLSVL.